These 17 T cell receptor beta chains were sequenced from one sample in a study of T cell responses to AZD1222 COVID-19 vaccine. The data were produced by immunoSEQ multiplex PCR, yet TCRdb's version contains in-frame clones alone and is incomplete. The sample yields under 200,000 clones, about nine tenths seen once. The sample was peripheral blood, taken on day 0 of AZD1222 vaccination. These receptors were collected from an adult in good health.

This clone appeared a few times. The chain couples TRBV7-9 to TRBJ2-7; the match to TRBD1 covers 7 bases. Trimming removed 4 bases from V and 1 base from J; junction bases left unmatched: 4. The CDR3 consists of 14 residues. Germline V CDR1 and CDR2: SEHNR, FQNEAQ (reference sequence). Written as DNA, the CDR3 is TGTGCCAGCAGCTCCCGGGACAGATCCTACGAGCAGTACTTC. As protein: CASSSRDRSYEQYF.

V and J are TRBV9 and TRBJ2-3; either TRBD1 or TRBD2 may fit D (5 bases each). CDR3 length equals 12 residues. V was trimmed by 2 bases and J by 5 bases, leaving 6 bases between them. Germline V CDR1 and CDR2: SGDLS, YYNGEE. CDR3 sequence reads: CASSVRGDTQYF. Here the CDR3 DNA reads TGTGCCAGCAGCGTGAGGGGAGATACGCAGTATTTT.

This clone was seen only once. J is TRBJ2-7 and V is TRBV19; 8 nucleotides agree with TRBD1. Germline loops: CDR1 LNHDA, CDR2 SQIVND (reference sequence). The CDR3 covers 15 residues. V lost 5 bases and J lost 0; bases outside the gene matches: 6. CDR3 sequence: CASSRQGSYSYEQYF. The CDR3 bases are TGTGCCAGTAGTCGACAGGGGTCTTACTCCTACGAGCAGTACTTC.

The chain has TRBV6-5 and TRBJ1-5, with unresolved D. Germline CDR1 is MNHEY and CDR2 is SVGAGI. V was shortened by 5 bases and J by 2 bases, with 4 bases between the two germline ends. The CDR3 contains 12 residues. This CDR3 reads CASSKGNQPQHF. The CDR3 region has the DNA TGTGCCAGCAGTAAGGGCAATCAGCCCCAGCATTTT.

This clone has only one observation. The chain recombines TRBV14 with TRBJ2-7, with D hard to call. V shed 4 bases and J shed 4 bases, with 14 bases lying between them. From germline, CDR1 is SGHDN and CDR2 FVKESK. This CDR3 is 14 amino acids long. CDR3 sequence: CASSPRPDLYEQYF. CDR3 in DNA: TGTGCCAGCAGCCCGCGTCCGGACCTTTACGAGCAGTACTTC.

The chain is built from TRBV28 and TRBJ1-1; D is possibly TRBD1 (5 bases). Germline loops: CDR1 MDHEN, CDR2 SYDVKM. CDR3 length: 14 residues. The CDR3 nucleotides are TGTGCTGCCACTGGAGGGGTGGTGAACACTGAAGCTTTCTTT. Amino acid sequence: CAATGGVVNTEAFF.

The CDR3 DNA follows: TGTGCCAGCAGCTTGTGGGGGGAAATTAGCAATCAGCCCCAGCATTTT. Protein product: CASSLWGEISNQPQHF. The genes are TRBV5-6 and TRBJ1-5, with D perhaps matching TRBD1 (5 bases). Trimming removed 1 base from V and 0 bases from J, with 11 bases in between. This CDR3 comprises 16 residues. CDR1 and CDR2 (germline): SGHDT, YYEEEE. The full variable domain, with the rest looked up from reference TRBV5-6 and TRBJ1-5, is DAGVTQSPTHLIKTRGQQVTLRCSPKSGHDTVSWYQQALGQGPQFIFQYYEEEERQRGNFPDRFSGHQFPNYSSELNVNALLLGDSALYLCASSLWGEISNQPQHFGDGTRLSIL.

The J gene is TRBJ2-7, the V gene TRBV19; perhaps D is TRBD1 or TRBD2 (5 bases each). Germline CDR1 LNHDA, CDR2 SQIVND (reference sequence). The CDR3 runs 15 residues. Trimming stripped 4 bases from V and 1 base from J, with 14 bases between. The CDR3 DNA reads as TGTGCCAGTAGTAGGGGACCCCTTGGATCCTACGAGCAGTACTTC. Protein sequence: CASSRGPLGSYEQYF.

The chain uses TRBV28 and TRBJ1-1; D uncertain. This CDR3 has 11 amino acids. The germline V gene encodes CDR1 MDHEN and CDR2 SYDVKM. The V gene lost 5 bases and the J gene lost 10 bases, with 11 bases spanning the gap. This CDR3 is CASSRKGPAFF. CDR3 DNA: TGTGCCAGCAGTAGGAAGGGTCCAGCTTTCTTT.

The chain is built from TRBV30 and TRBJ2-3, with 11 bases matching TRBD2. The germline CDR1 and CDR2 sequences are GTSNPN and SVGIG (reference sequence). The CDR3 has 14 residues. The J segment lost 1 base and the V segment lost 5 bases, leaving 2 bases of the junction unmatched. This CDR3 reads CAWQGLAGTDTQYF. DNA of the CDR3: TGTGCCTGGCAGGGACTAGCGGGCACAGATACGCAGTATTTT.

The CDR3 here is CATSDRNRGLYTDTQYF. CDR3 coding DNA: TGTGCCACCAGTGACCGTAACAGGGGGCTTTACACAGATACGCAGTATTTT. The rearrangement uses TRBV24-1 and TRBJ2-3; TRBD1 matches 9 bases. CDR3 size: 17 residues. The V gene's germline CDR1 is KGHDR and CDR2 SFDVKD. V shed 4 bases, J shed 2 bases, and the junction held 9 bases outside the gene matches.

The V call is TRBV6-5, the J call TRBJ1-2; 7 nucleotides match TRBD1. CDR3 length equals 13 residues. Germline assignment: CDR1 MNHEY and CDR2 SVGAGI. J gave up 4 bases and V 6 bases, and 5 bases lay outside the gene matches. CDR3 coding DNA: TGTGCCAGCAGCCGGACAGGAGTCTATGGCTACACCTTC. As protein: CASSRTGVYGYTF.

The chain is built from TRBV3-1 (or the pseudogene TRBV3-2) and TRBJ2-2; 9 positions agree with TRBD2. Germline V lookup: CDR1 LGHDT, CDR2 YNNKEL (reference sequence). This CDR3 comprises 16 residues. Trimming took 4 bases from V and 4 from J; bases not matched to a gene: 7. CDR3 residues: CASSLRGGGATGELFF. CDR3 sequence (DNA): TGTGCCAGCAGCCTGCGGGGGGGCGGTGCCACCGGGGAGCTGTTTTTT.

This chain links TRBV5-1 with TRBJ2-2; 10 bases map to TRBD2. Germline assignment: CDR1 SGHRS and CDR2 YFSETQ. Trimming removed 1 base from V and 17 bases from J; junction bases left unmatched: 32. The CDR3 has 21 amino acids. In DNA form, the CDR3 reads TGCGCCAGCAGCTTGTACCGGCCTAGGACTAGCGGTACCCGAACACCGGGGATGCCTTTTTTT. Translation: CASSLYRPRTSGTRTPGMPFF. The full variable domain, with the rest looked up from reference TRBV5-1 and TRBJ2-2, is KAGVTQTPRYLIKTRGQQVTLSCSPISGHRSVSWYQQTPGQGLQFLFEYFSETQRNKGNFPGRFSGRQFSNSRSEMNVSTLELGDSALYLCASSLYRPRTSGTRTPGMPFFGEGSRLTVL.

The chain uses TRBV10-3 and TRBJ2-5; D could derive from TRBD1 or TRBD2 (5 bases each). The CDR3 loop spans 15 amino acids. Trimming took 10 bases from V and 7 from J, leaving 25 bases between them. The germline V gene has CDR1 ENHRY and CDR2 SYGVKD. The CDR3 sequence: CATTTGTVGTGTQYF. Here the CDR3 DNA reads TGTGCCACTACAACCGGGACGGTAGGGACCGGGACCCAGTACTTC.

This chain uses TRBV7-3 with TRBJ1-5; TRBD1 is a possible D gene (5 bases). Deletions cut 5 bases from V and 0 bases from J, with 11 bases between. This CDR3 has 15 residues. The V gene's germline CDR1 is SGHTA and CDR2 FQGTGA. The CDR3, as DNA: TGTGCCAGCAGCCCCGGGGGGGATAGCAATCAGCCCCAGCATTTT. This sequence encodes CASSPGGDSNQPQHF.

This chain uses TRBV9 with TRBJ2-7; D may be TRBD1 (6 bases). V gave up 4 bases and J gave up 3 bases, with 17 bases separating them. The CDR3 is made up of 15 amino acids. Germline loops: CDR1 SGDLS, CDR2 YYNGEE. In nucleotides, the CDR3 is TGTGCCAGCAGCCCCTATTCACAGGGCGGCTACGAGCAGTACTTC. Protein: CASSPYSQGGYEQYF.